The T cell receptor (beta chain) under discussion was sequenced for a study of T-cell reconstitution after alpha-beta-depleted transplantation in children. The CDR3 extends over 13 amino acids. Per germline, CDR1 MNHEY and CDR2 SMNVEV (reference sequence). The V and J ends lost 5 bases and 4 bases respectively, with 11 bases between them. It was with unique molecular identifiers that the TCRbeta library was prepared. TCRdb re-called the PCR reads with MiXCR, one entry per CDR3 protein. The sample yields almost 400,000 distinct CDR3 sequences, about a fifth seen once. The chain couples TRBV27 to TRBJ1-2, with D uncertain. The origin of this receptor is a human donor who donated a stem cell graft to a child with acute myeloid leukemia. The sequencing used PBMCs from the stem cell graft donor, collected from the stem cell graft. CDR3 DNA sequence: TGTGCCAGCAGTCCCCAACTTCCCTATGGCTACACCTTC. As protein: CASSPQLPYGYTF.